This T cell receptor (beta chain) is from a study of blood T cell repertoires in COVID-19. From germline, CDR1 is MGHRA and CDR2 YSYEKL. V lost 3 bases and J lost 5, with 15 bases in between. The CDR3 runs to 15 residues. The repertoire was sequenced with immunoSEQ multiplex PCR; TCRdb's copy has only in-frame clones and lacks some. The sample has roughly 150,000 clones, about 86% seen once; the top ten hold about 19%. This TCR was sampled from a woman of 80 years or more with acute or convalescent COVID-19. The specimen was peripheral blood. The chain combines TRBV4-1 with TRBJ2-3; D is unclear. The CDR3: CASSHYSPREDTQYF. CDR3 nucleotides: TGCGCCAGCAGCCACTACAGCCCAAGAGAAGATACGCAGTATTTT.